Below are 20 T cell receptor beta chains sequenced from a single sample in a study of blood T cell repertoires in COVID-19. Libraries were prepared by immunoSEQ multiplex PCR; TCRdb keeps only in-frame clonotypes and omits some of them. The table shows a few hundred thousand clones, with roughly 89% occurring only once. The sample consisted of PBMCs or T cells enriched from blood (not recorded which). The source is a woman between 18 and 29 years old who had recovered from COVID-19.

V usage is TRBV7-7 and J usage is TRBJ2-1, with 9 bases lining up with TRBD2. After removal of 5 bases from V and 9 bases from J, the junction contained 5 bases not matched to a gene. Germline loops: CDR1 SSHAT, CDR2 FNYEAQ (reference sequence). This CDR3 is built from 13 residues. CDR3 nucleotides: TGTGCCAGCAGCCTCACGCGGGGGGGTGAGCAGTTCTTC. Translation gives CASSLTRGGEQFF.

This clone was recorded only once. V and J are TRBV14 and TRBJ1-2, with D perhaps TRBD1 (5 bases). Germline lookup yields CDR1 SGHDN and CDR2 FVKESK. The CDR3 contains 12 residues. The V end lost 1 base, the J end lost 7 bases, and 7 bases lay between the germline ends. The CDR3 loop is CASSQAGFGYTF. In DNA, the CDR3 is TGTGCCAGCAGCCAAGCAGGGTTTGGCTACACCTTC.

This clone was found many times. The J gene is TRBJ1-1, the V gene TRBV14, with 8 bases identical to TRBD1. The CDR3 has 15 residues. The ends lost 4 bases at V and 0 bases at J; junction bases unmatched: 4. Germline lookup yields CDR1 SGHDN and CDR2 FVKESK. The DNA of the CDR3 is TGTGCCAGCAGCCCCCAGGGGGCCCTGAACACTGAAGCTTTCTTT. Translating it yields CASSPQGALNTEAFF.

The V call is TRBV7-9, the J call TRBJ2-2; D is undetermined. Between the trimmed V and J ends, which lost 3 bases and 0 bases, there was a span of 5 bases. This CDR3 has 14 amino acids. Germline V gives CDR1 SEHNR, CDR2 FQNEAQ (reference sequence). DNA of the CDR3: TGTGCCAGCAGCTTTTCTGCGAACACCGGGGAGCTGTTTTTT. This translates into CASSFSANTGELFF.

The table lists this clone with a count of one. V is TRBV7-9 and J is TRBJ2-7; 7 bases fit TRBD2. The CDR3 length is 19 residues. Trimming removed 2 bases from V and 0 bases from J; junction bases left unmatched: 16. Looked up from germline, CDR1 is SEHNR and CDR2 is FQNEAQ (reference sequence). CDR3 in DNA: TGTGCCAGCAGCTTAAGTTTCGGGTTAGCGGGTAGGAGCTCCTACGAGCAGTACTTC. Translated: CASSLSFGLAGRSSYEQYF.

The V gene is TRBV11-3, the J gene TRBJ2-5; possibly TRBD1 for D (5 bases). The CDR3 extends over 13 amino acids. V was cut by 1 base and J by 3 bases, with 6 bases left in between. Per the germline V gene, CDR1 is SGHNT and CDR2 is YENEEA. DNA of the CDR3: TGTGCCAGCAGCTTAGTAGGGGAAGAGACCCAGTACTTC. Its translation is CASSLVGEETQYF.

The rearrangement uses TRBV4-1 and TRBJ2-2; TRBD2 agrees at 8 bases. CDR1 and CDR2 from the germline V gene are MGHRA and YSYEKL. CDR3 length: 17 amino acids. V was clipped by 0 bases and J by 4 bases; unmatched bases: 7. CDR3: CASSQDPAGVTTGELFF. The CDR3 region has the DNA TGCGCCAGCAGCCAAGATCCAGCGGGGGTAACCACCGGGGAGCTGTTTTTT.

CDR3 nucleotide sequence: TGCGCCAGCAGCCAGACGAGCGGGGGGGTCAGCGATACGCAGTATTTT. Protein product: CASSQTSGGVSDTQYF. The V gene is TRBV4-3, the J gene TRBJ2-3; TRBD2 matches at 10 bases. Germline CDR1 LGHNA, CDR2 YSLEER. The CDR3 consists of 16 residues. V gave up 3 bases and J gave up 6 bases; unmatched junction bases: 9.

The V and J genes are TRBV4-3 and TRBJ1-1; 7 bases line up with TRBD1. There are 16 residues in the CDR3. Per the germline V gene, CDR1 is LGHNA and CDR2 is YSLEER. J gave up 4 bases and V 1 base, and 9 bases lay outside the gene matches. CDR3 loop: CASSQGRQGDFTEAFF. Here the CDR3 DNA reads TGCGCCAGCAGCCAAGGGCGACAGGGCGATTTCACTGAAGCTTTCTTT.

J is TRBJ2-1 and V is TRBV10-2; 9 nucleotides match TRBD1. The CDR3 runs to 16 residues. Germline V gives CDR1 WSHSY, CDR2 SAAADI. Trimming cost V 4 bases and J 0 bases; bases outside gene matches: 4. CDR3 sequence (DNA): TGCGCCAGCAGTGGGACAGGGGCCAGCTCCTACAATGAGCAGTTCTTC. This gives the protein CASSGTGASSYNEQFF.

For the CDR3, the DNA is TGTGCCAGCAGCTCATTACGACAGGGATCGAACACTGAAGCTTTCTTT. It codes for CASSSLRQGSNTEAFF. The J gene is TRBJ1-1, the V gene TRBV7-9, with 7 bases that match TRBD1. V trimming: 4 bases; J trimming: 1 base; junction bases outside the gene matches: 9. The CDR3 extends over 16 amino acids. Germline loops: CDR1 SEHNR, CDR2 FQNEAQ (reference sequence).

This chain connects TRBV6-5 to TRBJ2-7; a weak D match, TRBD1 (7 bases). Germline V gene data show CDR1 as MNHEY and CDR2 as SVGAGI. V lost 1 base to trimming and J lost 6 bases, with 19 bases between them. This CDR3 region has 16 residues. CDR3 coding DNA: TGTGCCAGCAGTTACTACGACCACAGGGGAGGCGGCGAGCAGTACTTC. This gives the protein CASSYYDHRGGGEQYF.

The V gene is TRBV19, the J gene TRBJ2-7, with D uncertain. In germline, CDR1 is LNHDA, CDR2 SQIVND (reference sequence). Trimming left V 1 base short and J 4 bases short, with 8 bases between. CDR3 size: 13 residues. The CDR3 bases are TGTGCCAGTAGTATAGCCCACCGGTACGAGCAGTACTTC. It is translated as CASSIAHRYEQYF.

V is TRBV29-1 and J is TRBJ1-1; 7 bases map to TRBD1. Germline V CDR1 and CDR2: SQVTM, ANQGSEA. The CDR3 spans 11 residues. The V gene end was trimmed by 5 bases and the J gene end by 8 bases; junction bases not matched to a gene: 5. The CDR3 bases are TGCAGCGTTTCAAACAGGGGCGAAGCTTTCTTT. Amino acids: CSVSNRGEAFF.

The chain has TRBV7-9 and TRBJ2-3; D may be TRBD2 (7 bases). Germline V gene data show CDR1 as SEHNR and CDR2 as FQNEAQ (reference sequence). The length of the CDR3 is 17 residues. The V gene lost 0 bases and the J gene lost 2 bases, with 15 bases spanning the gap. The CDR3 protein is CASSLARGGPITDTQYF. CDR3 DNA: TGTGCCAGCAGCTTAGCAAGGGGGGGACCCATCACAGATACGCAGTATTTT.

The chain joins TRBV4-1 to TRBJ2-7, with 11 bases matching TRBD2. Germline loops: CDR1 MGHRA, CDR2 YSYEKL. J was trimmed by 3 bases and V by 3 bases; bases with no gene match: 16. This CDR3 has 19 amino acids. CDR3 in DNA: TGCGCCAGCAGCCACGAATCCCGGATCGGGACTAGCGGTTTCTACGAGCAGTACTTC. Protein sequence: CASSHESRIGTSGFYEQYF.

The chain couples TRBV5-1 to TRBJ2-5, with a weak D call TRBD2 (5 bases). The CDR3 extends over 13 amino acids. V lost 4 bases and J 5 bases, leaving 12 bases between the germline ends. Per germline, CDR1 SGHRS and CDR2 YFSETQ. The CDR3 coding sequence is TGCGCCAGCAGCCCCGGCCCGGGGGAGACCCAGTACTTC. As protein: CASSPGPGETQYF.

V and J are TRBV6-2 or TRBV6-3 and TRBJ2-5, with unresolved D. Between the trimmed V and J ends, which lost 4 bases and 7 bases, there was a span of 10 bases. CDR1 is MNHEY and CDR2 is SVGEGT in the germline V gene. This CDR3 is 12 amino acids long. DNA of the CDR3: TGTGCCAGCAGTTCGTACCAGGCGACCCAGTACTTC. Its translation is CASSSYQATQYF.

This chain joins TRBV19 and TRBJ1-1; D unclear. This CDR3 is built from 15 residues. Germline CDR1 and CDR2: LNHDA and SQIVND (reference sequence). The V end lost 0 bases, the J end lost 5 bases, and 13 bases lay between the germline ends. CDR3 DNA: TGTGCCAGTAGTATAGATACGGGGAGGTGGACTGAAGCTTTCTTT. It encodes CASSIDTGRWTEAFF.

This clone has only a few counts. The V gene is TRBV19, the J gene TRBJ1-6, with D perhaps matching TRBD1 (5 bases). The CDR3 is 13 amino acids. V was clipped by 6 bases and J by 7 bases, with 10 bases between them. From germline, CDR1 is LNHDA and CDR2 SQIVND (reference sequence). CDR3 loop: CASRRGRNSPLHF. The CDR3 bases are TGTGCCAGTAGAAGGGGAAGGAATTCACCCCTCCACTTT.